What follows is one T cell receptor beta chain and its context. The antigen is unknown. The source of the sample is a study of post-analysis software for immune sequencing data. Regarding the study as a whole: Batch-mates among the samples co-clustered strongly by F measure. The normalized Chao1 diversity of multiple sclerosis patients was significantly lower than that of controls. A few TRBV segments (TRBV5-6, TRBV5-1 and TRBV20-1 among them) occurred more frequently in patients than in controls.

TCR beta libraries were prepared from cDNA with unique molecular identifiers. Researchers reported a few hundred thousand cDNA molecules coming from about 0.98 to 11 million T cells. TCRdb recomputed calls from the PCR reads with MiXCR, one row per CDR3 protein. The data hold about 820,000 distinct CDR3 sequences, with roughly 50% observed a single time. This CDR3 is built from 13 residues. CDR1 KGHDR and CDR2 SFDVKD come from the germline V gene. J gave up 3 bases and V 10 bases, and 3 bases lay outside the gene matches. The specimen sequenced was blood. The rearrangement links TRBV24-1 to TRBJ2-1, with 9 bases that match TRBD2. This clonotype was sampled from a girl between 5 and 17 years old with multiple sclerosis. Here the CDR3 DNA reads TGTGCCACGGCTAGCGGGGACTACAATGAGCAGTTCTTC. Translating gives CATASGDYNEQFF.